One sample yielded the 2 T cell receptor beta chains listed below, sequenced in a study of blood T cell repertoires in COVID-19 (dated by TCRdb to the early 2020s). Libraries were constructed by the immunoSEQ multiplex PCR assay. The source is immuneACCESS, and TCRdb retained only in-frame sequences with V and J called. Part of the clones is not carried over; for the studies checked, unresolved V genes explain less than half of this, and the remainder is unexplained. The table for this sample lists roughly 200,000 clones; more than 70% of them were counted only once. Together, the top ten hold roughly 8% of the sample. The specimen sequenced was peripheral blood. These receptors originate from a woman aged 55-70 years with acute or convalescent COVID-19.

The V gene is TRBV11-2, the J gene TRBJ2-1, with D possibly matching TRBD2 (6 bases). Trimming removed 0 bases from V and 8 bases from J, with 14 bases in between. Germline loops: CDR1 SGHAT, CDR2 FQNNGV. The CDR3 is 15 amino acids. This CDR3 reads CASSLDFPAGYEQFF. CDR3 coding DNA: TGTGCCAGCAGCTTAGATTTTCCTGCGGGGTATGAGCAGTTCTTC.

This chain links TRBV7-9 with TRBJ2-1; 7 bases agree with TRBD1. CDR3 length: 14 residues. The V and J ends lost 5 bases and 6 bases, in that order; junction bases with no gene match: 7. Germline V CDR1 and CDR2: SEHNR, FQNEAQ (reference sequence). CDR3 bases: TGTGCCAGCAGCCGGGACAGTTTGATCAATGAGCAGTTCTTC. Encoded protein: CASSRDSLINEQFF.